The sequence of this TCR beta chain was determined in a study of blood T cell repertoires in COVID-19. About the study: COVID-19 samples from acute and convalescent phases originated in the United States, Italy and Spain.

Generated by immunoSEQ multiplex PCR, the TCRdb table keeps only in-frame clones and is missing some. The table has about 380,000 clones, about 90% seen once. This study enrolled people aged roughly 18 to 90 from about two dozen US geographic areas. Two negative PCRs, clearance, or symptom resolution had been documented for recovered Cohort 3 donors. The CDR3 contains 19 residues. Germline V gene lookup returns CDR1 SGHNT and CDR2 YENEEA. The V segment lost 3 bases and the J segment 0 bases; nucleotides outside the gene matches: 11. This clonotype originated in a woman in her thirties who had recovered from COVID-19. The sequenced material came from PBMCs or T cells enriched from blood (not recorded which). The chain recombines TRBV11-3 with TRBJ2-1, with TRBD1 matching over 10 bases. CDR3 sequence (DNA): TGTGCCAGCAGCTTGGGAAATGGGGACAGGGGAACCTCCTACAATGAGCAGTTCTTC. Protein: CASSLGNGDRGTSYNEQFF.